A selection of T cell receptor beta chains follows, all from one sample in a study of T cell repertoires in cytomegalovirus infection. TCRdb recomputed calls from the reads with MiXCR, one row per CDR3 protein. The sample lists 200,000 to 250,000 distinct CDR3 sequences, around 35% occurring once. What these receptors recognize is not known. This specimen consisted of CD8+ T cells from cultured PBMCs, obtained from culture after CMV antigen stimulation. Receptors originate from a human donor in good health (CMV status not recorded). Some clones in this sample may be carry-over from other donors' samples. CDR3s include the opening cysteine and the closing phenylalanine or tryptophan. D genes are given only for firm matches. Rows may omit the clone size; those that give it use once, few, many or a size class.

V gene,D gene,clone size,J gene,CDR3 protein,CDR3 DNA
TRBV7-6,TRBD2,-,TRBJ2-2,CASSLRISGRIGTGELFF,TGTGCCAGCAGCTTACGAATTAGCGGGAGGATCGGCACCGGGGAGCTGTTTTTT
TRBV20-1,TRBD1,few,TRBJ2-1,CSARDTGQIYNEQFF,TGCAGTGCTAGAGATACGGGACAGATATACAATGAGCAGTTCTTC
TRBV7-9,-,many,TRBJ2-7,CASSLEVDPYEQYF,TGTGCCAGCAGCTTAGAAGTAGACCCCTACGAGCAGTACTTC
TRBV5-1,-,-,TRBJ1-1,CASHQDAMNTEAFF,TGCGCCAGCCATCAAGACGCAATGAACACTGAAGCTTTCTTT
TRBV7-2,-,many,TRBJ2-7,CASNTGRPRANEQYF,TGTGCCAGCAACACCGGACGGCCGAGAGCAAACGAGCAGTACTTC
TRBV7-9,TRBD1,-,TRBJ1-2,CASSALLDRGQDGYTF,TGTGCCAGCAGCGCACTTTTAGACAGGGGGCAAGATGGCTACACCTTC
TRBV6-2/TRBV6-3,TRBD1,few,TRBJ1-6,CASSYGTVYNSPLHF,TGTGCCAGCAGTTACGGGACAGTCTATAATTCACCCCTCCACTTT
TRBV10-3,-,-,TRBJ1-1,CAISDVGQGLTEAFF,TGTGCCATCAGTGATGTCGGTCAGGGGCTTACTGAAGCTTTCTTT
TRBV7-2,TRBD2,few,TRBJ2-5,CASSLQRDLQETQYF,TGTGCCAGCAGCTTACAGCGGGACCTCCAAGAGACCCAGTACTTC
TRBV2,TRBD1,-,TRBJ1-1,CASSEQGARTEAFF,TGTGCCAGCAGTGAACAGGGGGCGCGGACTGAAGCTTTCTTT
TRBV2,TRBD1,few,TRBJ2-3,CASSEGTGGLNTQYF,TGTGCCAGCAGTGAAGGGACAGGGGGCTTGAATACGCAGTATTTT
TRBV4-2,TRBD2,once,TRBJ2-7,CASSQELLGGSSSEQYF,TGTGCCAGCAGCCAAGAGCTTTTGGGCGGGAGTTCGTCGGAGCAGTACTTC
TRBV5-1,-,-,TRBJ2-7,CASSLAAGAPNEQYF,TGCGCCAGCAGCTTGGCGGCAGGGGCCCCAAACGAGCAGTACTTC
TRBV2,TRBD1,-,TRBJ1-1,CASWDRSFNTEAFF,TGTGCCAGTTGGGACAGGAGTTTCAACACTGAAGCTTTCTTT
TRBV6-4,-,few,TRBJ2-1,CASSDLGSEDEQFF,TGTGCCAGCAGTGACTTAGGTAGCGAGGATGAGCAGTTCTTC
TRBV3-1,TRBD2,many,TRBJ2-7,CASSQSGSHEQYF,TGTGCCAGCAGCCAAAGCGGGAGCCACGAGCAGTACTTC
TRBV11-2,TRBD1,-,TRBJ1-2,CASSLDPRDRGYGYTF,TGTGCCAGCAGCTTAGATCCGCGCGACAGGGGCTATGGCTACACCTTC
TRBV28,TRBD2,once,TRBJ2-3,CASSLWREVGTDTQYF,TGTGCCAGCAGTTTATGGCGGGAGGTGGGCACAGATACGCAGTATTTT
TRBV27,-,-,TRBJ2-3,CASSRGADTQYF,TGTGCCAGCAGTAGGGGGGCAGATACGCAGTATTTT
TRBV5-1,TRBD2,-,TRBJ2-1,CASSLGLAGPENEQFF,TGCGCCAGCAGCTTGGGGCTAGCGGGGCCCGAAAATGAGCAGTTCTTC
TRBV4-1,-,few,TRBJ2-3,CASSQTQHDPTDTQYF,TGCGCCAGCAGCCAAACCCAACACGACCCCACAGATACGCAGTATTTT
TRBV20-1,TRBD1,-,TRBJ1-5,CSARDRQGYNQPQHF,TGCAGTGCTAGAGATAGACAGGGATACAATCAGCCCCAGCATTTT
TRBV7-2,-,few,TRBJ2-3,CASSPPGPRGTDTQYF,TGTGCCAGCAGCCCCCCGGGCCCTCGGGGCACAGATACGCAGTATTTT
TRBV7-3,-,-,TRBJ1-1,CASSQGRNTEAFF,TGTGCCAGCAGCCAGGGTAGGAACACTGAAGCTTTCTTT
TRBV29-1,TRBD1,-,TRBJ2-5,CSVAGGFGETQYF,TGCAGCGTTGCAGGGGGCTTTGGAGAGACCCAGTACTTC
TRBV7-2,TRBD2,few,TRBJ2-7,CASSLVSSGTSYEQYF,TGTGCCAGCAGCTTAGTTTCTAGCGGGACCTCCTACGAGCAGTACTTC
TRBV6-5,TRBD1,-,TRBJ2-7,CASKDRTYEQYF,TGTGCCAGCAAGGACAGGACTTACGAGCAGTACTTC
TRBV12-3/TRBV12-4,TRBD2,few,TRBJ2-1,CASRRDYPDNEQFF,TGTGCCAGCAGACGGGACTATCCCGACAATGAGCAGTTCTTC
TRBV5-1,-,-,TRBJ2-3,CASSPRTGDLSDTQYF,TGCGCCAGCAGCCCCCGGACGGGGGATCTCTCAGATACGCAGTATTTT
TRBV7-6,-,few,TRBJ2-1,CASSLGTGWSSYNEQFF,TGTGCCAGCAGCTTAGGTACGGGCTGGAGCTCCTACAATGAGCAGTTCTTC
TRBV15,TRBD1,few,TRBJ1-4,CATSTPPQGAYGEKLFF,TGTGCCACCAGCACCCCCCCGCAGGGGGCTTATGGTGAAAAACTGTTTTTT
TRBV7-2,-,many,TRBJ2-2,CASSPGRGGPLVGTGELFF,TGTGCCAGCAGCCCAGGTCGAGGGGGACCGCTCGTGGGCACCGGGGAGCTGTTTTTT
TRBV5-6,-,many,TRBJ2-2,CATREGGGELFF,TGTGCCACCCGTGAAGGAGGCGGGGAGCTGTTTTTT
TRBV28,-,-,TRBJ1-1,CASTRPQRNTEAFF,TGTGCCAGCACCCGACCCCAGAGGAACACTGAAGCTTTCTTT
TRBV7-9,-,-,TRBJ2-7,CASSDSTSSGEQYF,TGTGCCAGCAGCGATTCCACCTCCTCCGGGGAGCAGTACTTC
TRBV7-6,TRBD2,-,TRBJ2-3,CASSLAFVGRELDF,TGTGCCAGCAGCTTAGCATTTGTAGGGAGGGAACTGGATTTT
TRBV7-2,TRBD2,few,TRBJ2-7,CASSVGTSGGYEQYF,TGTGCCAGCAGCGTAGGGACTAGCGGGGGCTACGAGCAGTACTTC
TRBV11-3,TRBD1,few,TRBJ2-3,CASSLSGTGVNTDTQYF,TGTGCCAGCAGCTTATCGGGAACAGGGGTTAACACAGATACGCAGTATTTT
TRBV12-3/TRBV12-4,TRBD1,few,TRBJ1-2,CASSLGTGNGYTF,TGTGCCAGCAGCCTAGGGACAGGGAATGGCTACACCTTC
TRBV7-9,-,-,TRBJ2-1,CASSPPGDYNEQFF,TGTGCCAGCAGCCCCCCAGGGGACTACAATGAGCAGTTCTTC
TRBV2,-,few,TRBJ1-1,CASTQYSGKSTEAFF,TGTGCCAGCACCCAATATTCCGGGAAGTCCACTGAAGCTTTCTTT
TRBV2,TRBD1,few,TRBJ2-2,CASSEGDSAIFSNTGELFF,TGTGCCAGCAGTGAAGGGGACAGCGCAATTTTTTCGAACACCGGGGAGCTGTTTTTT
TRBV29-1,-,-,TRBJ1-1,CSVEGGGTEAFF,TGCAGCGTTGAAGGAGGGGGCACTGAAGCTTTCTTT
TRBV7-9,TRBD1,-,TRBJ2-1,CASSLVGQGAPNEQFF,TGTGCCAGCAGCTTAGTGGGACAGGGGGCGCCCAATGAGCAGTTCTTC
TRBV12-3/TRBV12-4,TRBD1,many,TRBJ1-5,CASSLRDSFQAQHF,TGTGCCAGCAGCCTCCGGGACAGCTTCCAGGCCCAGCATTTT
TRBV4-2,TRBD1,few,TRBJ2-7,CASSQDGTGDIYEQYF,TGTGCCAGCAGCCAAGACGGGACAGGGGACATCTACGAGCAGTACTTC
TRBV7-9,TRBD1,many,TRBJ2-7,CASSFRTGGSYEQYF,TGTGCCAGCAGCTTTAGGACAGGGGGCTCCTACGAGCAGTACTTC
TRBV7-3,TRBD2,few,TRBJ2-1,CASSPGLAGPSSYNEQFF,TGTGCCAGCAGTCCGGGACTAGCGGGCCCAAGCTCCTACAATGAGCAGTTCTTC
TRBV11-1,TRBD2,-,TRBJ2-3,CASGEKRESTDTQYF,TGTGCCAGCGGAGAAAAGCGGGAGAGCACAGATACGCAGTATTTT
TRBV3-1,-,-,TRBJ2-3,CASSGRDTQYF,TGTGCCAGCAGCGGACGGGATACGCAGTATTTT
TRBV29-1,-,-,TRBJ2-1,CSVVGGVSYNEQFF,TGCAGCGTTGTGGGGGGCGTTTCCTACAATGAGCAGTTCTTC